The T cell receptor (beta chain) under discussion was sequenced for a study of cytomegalovirus exposure and HLA in healthy donors. The PCR contained 60 Vbeta and 13 Jbeta primers. TCRdb's table, derived via immunoSEQ multiplex PCR, lists solely in-frame clones and lacks some. The repertoire includes 130,000 or so clones, 75% to 90% of them detected once, and approximately 6.7% sits in the top ten. While unrecorded immune exposures were likely, the donors were nominally healthy when sampled. This clone showed up just a few times. The antigen remains unidentified. Study observations and caveats: Later analysis showed TCR association rates varying by HLA locus, highest for DRB1 and lowest for HLA-C.

Source material: PBMCs. The receptor comes from a woman in her 30s in good health and CMV-seropositive.

The chain's CDR3 is CSVARQGTDTQYF. Here the CDR3 DNA reads TGCAGCGTTGCCCGACAGGGAACCGATACGCAGTATTTT. The chain uses TRBV29-1 and TRBJ2-3, with 7 bases lining up with TRBD1. Germline V gene data show CDR1 as SQVTM and CDR2 as ANQGSEA. V lost 4 bases to trimming and J lost 6 bases; unmatched junction nucleotides: 7. This CDR3 is 13 amino acids long.